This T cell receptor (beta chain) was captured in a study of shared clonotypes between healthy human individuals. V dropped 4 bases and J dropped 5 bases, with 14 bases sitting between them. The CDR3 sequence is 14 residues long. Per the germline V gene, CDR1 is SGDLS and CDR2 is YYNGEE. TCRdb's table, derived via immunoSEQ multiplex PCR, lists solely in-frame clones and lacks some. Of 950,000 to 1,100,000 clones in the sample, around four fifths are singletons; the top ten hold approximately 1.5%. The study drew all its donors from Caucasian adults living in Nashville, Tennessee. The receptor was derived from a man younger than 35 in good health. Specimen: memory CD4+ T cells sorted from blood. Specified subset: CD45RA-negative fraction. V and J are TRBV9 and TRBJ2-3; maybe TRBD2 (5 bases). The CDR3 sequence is CASSPTSFGDTQYF. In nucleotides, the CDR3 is TGTGCCAGCAGCCCCACTAGTTTCGGAGATACGCAGTATTTT.